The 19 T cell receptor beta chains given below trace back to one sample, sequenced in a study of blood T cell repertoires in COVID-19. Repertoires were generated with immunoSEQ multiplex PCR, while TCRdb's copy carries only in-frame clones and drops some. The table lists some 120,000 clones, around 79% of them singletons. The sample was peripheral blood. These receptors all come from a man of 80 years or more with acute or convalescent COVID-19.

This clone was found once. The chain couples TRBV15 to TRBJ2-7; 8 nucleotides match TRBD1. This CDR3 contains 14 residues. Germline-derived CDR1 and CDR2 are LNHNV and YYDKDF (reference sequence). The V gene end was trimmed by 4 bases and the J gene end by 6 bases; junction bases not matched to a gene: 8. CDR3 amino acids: CATSTNRGMGEQYF. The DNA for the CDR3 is TGTGCCACCAGCACCAACAGGGGGATGGGCGAGCAGTACTTC.

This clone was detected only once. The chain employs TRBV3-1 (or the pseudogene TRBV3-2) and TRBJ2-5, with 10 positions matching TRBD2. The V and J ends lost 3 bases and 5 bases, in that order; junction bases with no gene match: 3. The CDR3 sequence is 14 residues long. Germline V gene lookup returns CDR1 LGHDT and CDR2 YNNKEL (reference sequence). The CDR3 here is CASSQSGGVETQYF. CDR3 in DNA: TGTGCCAGCAGCCAGAGCGGGGGGGTTGAGACCCAGTACTTC.

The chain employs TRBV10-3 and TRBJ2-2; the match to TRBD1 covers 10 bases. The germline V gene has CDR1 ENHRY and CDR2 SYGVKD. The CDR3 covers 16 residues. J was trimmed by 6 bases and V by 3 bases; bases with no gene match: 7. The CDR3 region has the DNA TGTGCCATCAGTGACCCTGGACAGGGGGTCCCCGGGGAGCTGTTTTTT. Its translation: CAISDPGQGVPGELFF.

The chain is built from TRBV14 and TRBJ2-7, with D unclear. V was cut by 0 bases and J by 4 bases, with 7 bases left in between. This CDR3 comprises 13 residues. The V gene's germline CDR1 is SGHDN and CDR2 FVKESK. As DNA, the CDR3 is TGTGCCAGCAGCCAAGAAGCCTGGTACGAGCAGTACTTC. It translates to CASSQEAWYEQYF.

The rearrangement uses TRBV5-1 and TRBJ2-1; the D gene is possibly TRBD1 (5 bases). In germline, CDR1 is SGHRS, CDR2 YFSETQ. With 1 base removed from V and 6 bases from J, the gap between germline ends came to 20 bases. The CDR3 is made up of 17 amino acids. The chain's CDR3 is CASSLILWQGMGNEQFF. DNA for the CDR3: TGCGCCAGCAGCTTGATACTCTGGCAGGGAATGGGCAATGAGCAGTTCTTC.

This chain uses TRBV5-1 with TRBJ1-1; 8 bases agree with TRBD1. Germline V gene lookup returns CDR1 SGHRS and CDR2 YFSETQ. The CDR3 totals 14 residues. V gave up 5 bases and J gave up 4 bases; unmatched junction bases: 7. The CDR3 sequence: CASSSDRGITEAFF. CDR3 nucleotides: TGCGCCAGCAGTTCCGACAGGGGTATCACTGAAGCTTTCTTT.

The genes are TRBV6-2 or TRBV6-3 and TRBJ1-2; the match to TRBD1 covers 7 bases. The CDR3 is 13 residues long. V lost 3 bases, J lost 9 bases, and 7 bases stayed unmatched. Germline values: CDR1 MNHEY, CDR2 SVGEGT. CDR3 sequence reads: CASSYLRGHRYTF. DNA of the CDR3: TGTGCCAGCAGTTATCTGAGGGGGCATCGCTACACCTTC.

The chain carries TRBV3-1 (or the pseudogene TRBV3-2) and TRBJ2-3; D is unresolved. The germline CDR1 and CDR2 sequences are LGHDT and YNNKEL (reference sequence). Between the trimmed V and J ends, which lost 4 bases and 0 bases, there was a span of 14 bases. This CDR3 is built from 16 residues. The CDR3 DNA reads TGTGCCAGCAGCCTCCACCCCCATACTAGCACAGATACGCAGTATTTT. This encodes CASSLHPHTSTDTQYF.

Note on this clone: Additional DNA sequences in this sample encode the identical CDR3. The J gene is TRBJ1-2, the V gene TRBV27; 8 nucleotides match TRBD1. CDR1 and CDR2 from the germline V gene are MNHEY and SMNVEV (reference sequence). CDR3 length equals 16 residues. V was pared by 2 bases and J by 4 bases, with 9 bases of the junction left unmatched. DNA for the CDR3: TGTGCCAGCAGTTTACCCAGGGGGCGAGGAGTCTATGGCTACACCTTC. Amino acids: CASSLPRGRGVYGYTF.

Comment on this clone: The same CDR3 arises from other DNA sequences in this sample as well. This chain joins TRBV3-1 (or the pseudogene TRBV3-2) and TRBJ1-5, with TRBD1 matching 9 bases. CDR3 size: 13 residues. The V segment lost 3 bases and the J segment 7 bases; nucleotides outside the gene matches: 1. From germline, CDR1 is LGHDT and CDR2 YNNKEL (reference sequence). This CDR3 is CASSQDRGQPQHF. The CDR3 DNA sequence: TGTGCCAGCAGCCAGGACAGGGGCCAGCCCCAGCATTTT.

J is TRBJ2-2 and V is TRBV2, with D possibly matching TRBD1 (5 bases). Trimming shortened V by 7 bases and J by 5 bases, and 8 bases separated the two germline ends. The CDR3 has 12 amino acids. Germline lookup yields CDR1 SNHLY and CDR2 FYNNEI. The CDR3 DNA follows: TGTGCCAGCACGCAGGGAACCGGGGAGCTGTTTTTT. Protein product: CASTQGTGELFF.

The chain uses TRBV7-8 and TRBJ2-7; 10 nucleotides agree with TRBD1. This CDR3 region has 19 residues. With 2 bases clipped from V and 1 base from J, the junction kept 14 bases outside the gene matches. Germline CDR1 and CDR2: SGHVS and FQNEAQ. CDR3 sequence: CASSLYRDRGLLKSYEQYF. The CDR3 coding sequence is TGTGCCAGCAGCTTATATCGGGACAGGGGCCTTCTAAAATCCTACGAGCAGTACTTC.

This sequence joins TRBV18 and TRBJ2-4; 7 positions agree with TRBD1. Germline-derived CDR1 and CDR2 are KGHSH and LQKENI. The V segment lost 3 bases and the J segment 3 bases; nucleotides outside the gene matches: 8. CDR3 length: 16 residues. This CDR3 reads CASSPSDRSIKNIQYF. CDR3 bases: TGTGCCAGCTCACCTTCGGACAGGTCGATCAAAAACATTCAGTACTTC.

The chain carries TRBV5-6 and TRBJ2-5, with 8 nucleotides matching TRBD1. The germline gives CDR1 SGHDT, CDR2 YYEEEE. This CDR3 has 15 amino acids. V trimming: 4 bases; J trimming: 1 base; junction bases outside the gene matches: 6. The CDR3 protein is CASSGDRHTQETQYF. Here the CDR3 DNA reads TGTGCCAGCAGCGGGGACAGGCACACCCAAGAGACCCAGTACTTC.

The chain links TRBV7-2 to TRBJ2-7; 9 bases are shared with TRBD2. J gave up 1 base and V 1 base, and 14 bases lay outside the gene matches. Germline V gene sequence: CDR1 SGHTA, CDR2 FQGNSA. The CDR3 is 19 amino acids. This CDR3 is CASSLGLHSAGGRSYEQYF. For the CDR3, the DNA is TGTGCCAGCAGCTTAGGTCTGCATAGCGCGGGGGGGCGGTCCTACGAGCAGTACTTC.

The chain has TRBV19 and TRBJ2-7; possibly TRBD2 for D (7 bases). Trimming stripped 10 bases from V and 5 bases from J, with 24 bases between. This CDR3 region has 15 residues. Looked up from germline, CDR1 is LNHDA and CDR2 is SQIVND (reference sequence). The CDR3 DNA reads TGTGCCACCAGCCGGGGGGCAGGTGCGGTAAACGAGCAGTACTTC. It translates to CATSRGAGAVNEQYF. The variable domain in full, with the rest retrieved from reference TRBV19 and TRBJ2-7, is DGGITQSPKYLFRKEGQNVTLSCEQNLNHDAMYWYRQDPGQGLRLIYYSQIVNDFQKGDIAEGYSVSREKKESFPLTVTSAQKNPTAFYLCATSRGAGAVNEQYFGPGTRLTVT.

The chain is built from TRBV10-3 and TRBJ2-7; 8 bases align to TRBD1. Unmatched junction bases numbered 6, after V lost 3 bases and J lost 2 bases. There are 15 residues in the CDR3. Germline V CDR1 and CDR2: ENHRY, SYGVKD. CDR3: CAISEGGQVTYEQYF. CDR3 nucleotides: TGTGCCATCAGTGAAGGGGGACAGGTTACCTACGAGCAGTACTTC.

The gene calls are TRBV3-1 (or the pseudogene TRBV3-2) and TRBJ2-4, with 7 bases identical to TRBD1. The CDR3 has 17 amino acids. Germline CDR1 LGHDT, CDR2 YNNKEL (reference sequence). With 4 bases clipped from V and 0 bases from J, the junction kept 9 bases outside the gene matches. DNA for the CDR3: TGTGCCAGCAGCCGAAATACAGGGGCCCTAGCCAAAAACATTCAGTACTTC. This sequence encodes CASSRNTGALAKNIQYF.

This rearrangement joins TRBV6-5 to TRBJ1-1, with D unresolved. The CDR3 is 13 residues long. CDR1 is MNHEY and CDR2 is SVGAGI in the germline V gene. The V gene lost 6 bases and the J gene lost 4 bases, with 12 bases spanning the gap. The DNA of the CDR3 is TGTGCCAGCAGCACTTTGGGGAGCACTGAAGCTTTCTTT. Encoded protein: CASSTLGSTEAFF.